Shown below are 30 T cell receptor beta chains from a single sample sequenced in a study of T cell responses to AZD1222 COVID-19 vaccine. Assay: immunoSEQ multiplex PCR; the TCRdb copy retains only in-frame clones and omits some. The sample has more than 95,000 clones, 85% to 95% seen once. Sequenced material: peripheral blood, taken on day 0 of AZD1222 vaccination. These receptors all stem from an adult in good health.

The chain has TRBV7-6 and TRBJ2-7; D gene ambiguous. This CDR3 spans 13 amino acids. V lost 2 bases and J 3 bases, leaving 8 bases between the germline ends. From germline, CDR1 is SGHVS and CDR2 FNYEAQ. The CDR3 region has the DNA TGTGCCAGCAGCTTATGGACCGGCTACGAGCAGTACTTC. Protein: CASSLWTGYEQYF.

The chain has TRBV7-9 and TRBJ1-4; the D gene is possibly TRBD1 (5 bases). Germline lookup yields CDR1 SEHNR and CDR2 FQNEAQ (reference sequence). The CDR3 runs 15 residues. The V and J ends lost 1 base and 7 bases respectively, with 13 bases between them. In DNA, the CDR3 is TGTGCCAGCAGCTTAGGCTATGGGCAGGGTGAAAAACTGTTTTTT. Amino acids: CASSLGYGQGEKLFF.

The CDR3 DNA reads TGTGCCAGCAGTTGGGGGAAGACCGGGGAGCTGTTTTTT. Translated, it gives CASSWGKTGELFF. V is TRBV12-3 or TRBV12-4 and J is TRBJ2-2; D tentatively fits TRBD1 or TRBD2 (5 bases each). V lost 4 bases and J 5 bases, leaving 8 bases between the germline ends. The CDR3 extends over 13 amino acids.

V usage is TRBV5-1 and J usage is TRBJ2-5; the D is unclear. CDR1 and CDR2 (germline): SGHRS, YFSETQ. V lost 2 bases and J lost 2, with 16 bases in between. The CDR3 is made up of 16 amino acids. The CDR3 DNA reads TGCGCCAGCAGCTTCGGAGTCACTATAGGTCAAGAGACCCAGTACTTC. Amino acid sequence: CASSFGVTIGQETQYF.

The chain joins TRBV4-1 to TRBJ2-1, with 7 bases that match TRBD1. Per germline, CDR1 MGHRA and CDR2 YSYEKL. The CDR3 runs 16 residues. V was pared by 0 bases and J by 3 bases, with 5 bases of the junction left unmatched. This chain's CDR3 is CASSQDLGDSYNEQFF. The DNA for the CDR3 is TGCGCCAGCAGCCAAGATCTTGGGGACAGCTACAATGAGCAGTTCTTC.

The V gene is TRBV6-6, the J gene TRBJ2-7, with D perhaps matching TRBD1 (5 bases). The CDR3 has 14 residues. V gave up 2 bases and J gave up 2 bases, with 10 bases separating them. Germline V lookup: CDR1 MNHNY, CDR2 SVGAGI (reference sequence). The CDR3, as DNA: TGTGCCAGCAGTTACGAACCAGGGACCTACGAGCAGTACTTC. Protein sequence: CASSYEPGTYEQYF.

This clone has only a few counts. V gene TRBV4-1 combines with J gene TRBJ1-5; D unclear. The CDR3 spans 15 residues. Trimming removed 0 bases from V and 7 bases from J, with 13 bases in between. Germline V gives CDR1 MGHRA, CDR2 YSYEKL. The DNA of the CDR3 is TGCGCCAGCAGCCAAGATGGGCCGACTCGGCAGCCCCAGCATTTT. This translates into CASSQDGPTRQPQHF.

The rearrangement uses TRBV5-4 and TRBJ2-7; the match to TRBD1 covers 8 bases. The CDR3 loop spans 15 amino acids. CDR1 is SGHNT, CDR2 YYREEE, per germline (reference sequence). V gave up 4 bases and J gave up 2 bases; unmatched junction bases: 8. The CDR3 nucleotides read TGTGCCAGCAGCGCACGGACAGGGACCCCCTACGAGCAGTACTTC. This codes for CASSARTGTPYEQYF.

The chain uses TRBV7-2 and TRBJ2-7, with 7 bases identical to TRBD2. Germline CDR1 and CDR2: SGHTA and FQGNSA. This CDR3 is 14 amino acids long. The V gene end was trimmed by 10 bases and the J gene end by 0 bases; junction bases not matched to a gene: 9. The CDR3 sequence: CATRLAPSSYEQYF. CDR3 sequence (DNA): TGTGCCACCCGACTAGCCCCGAGCTCCTACGAGCAGTACTTC.

The chain employs TRBV2 and TRBJ1-4; no clear D gene. The CDR3 has 14 amino acids. Germline CDR1 reads SNHLY; CDR2 reads FYNNEI. Trimming removed 3 bases from V and 3 bases from J, with 8 bases in between. Here the CDR3 DNA reads TGTGCCAGCAGTGACAGCGCGGCTAATGAAAAACTGTTTTTT. The encoded protein is CASSDSAANEKLFF.

J is TRBJ2-2 and V is TRBV7-2; 14 nucleotides agree with TRBD2. V dropped 5 bases and J dropped 8; count of bases not matched to a gene: 10. This CDR3 region has 17 residues. Per germline, CDR1 SGHTA and CDR2 FQGNSA. The CDR3 region has the DNA TGTGCCAGCAGCCGCCTGGGACTAGCGGGAGTTGGAGGGGAGCTGTTTTTT. Amino acid sequence: CASSRLGLAGVGGELFF.

The chain uses TRBV6-5 and TRBJ1-2; TRBD1 matches at 8 bases. CDR3 length: 15 amino acids. V lost 2 bases and J lost 7; bases outside the gene matches: 9. The V gene's germline CDR1 is MNHEY and CDR2 SVGAGI. The CDR3 loop reads CASSYETGEVSGYTF. CDR3 DNA sequence: TGTGCCAGCAGTTACGAGACAGGGGAAGTGAGTGGCTACACCTTC.

The V gene is TRBV7-3, the J gene TRBJ2-1; 8 bases agree with TRBD1. V gave up 5 bases and J gave up 1 base; unmatched junction bases: 4. CDR1 is SGHTA, CDR2 FQGTGA, per germline. CDR3 length: 15 residues. CDR3 coding DNA: TGTGCCAGCAGCCACGACAGGGGATCCTACAATGAGCAGTTCTTC. Its translation: CASSHDRGSYNEQFF.

This chain joins TRBV7-2 and TRBJ2-5; D not resolved. The ends were cut back, 4 bases at V and 2 bases at J, with 8 bases in the middle. This CDR3 is 13 amino acids long. Germline-derived CDR1 and CDR2 are SGHTA and FQGNSA. The CDR3 region is CASSSSSQETQYF. The CDR3 DNA sequence: TGTGCCAGCAGCTCCAGTTCTCAAGAGACCCAGTACTTC.

The chain is built from TRBV5-4 and TRBJ2-7; D not resolved. CDR3 length equals 13 residues. V lost 4 bases and J 3 bases, leaving 11 bases between the germline ends. Germline V gene data show CDR1 as SGHNT and CDR2 as YYREEE (reference sequence). Here the CDR3 reads CASSMTGYYEQYF. CDR3 nucleotide sequence: TGTGCCAGCAGCATGACTGGCTACTACGAGCAGTACTTC.

This clone showed up just once. This sequence joins TRBV18 and TRBJ1-2; 11 bases agree with TRBD1. V gave up 3 bases and J gave up 8 bases; unmatched junction bases: 11. The germline V gene encodes CDR1 KGHSH and CDR2 LQKENI. The CDR3 runs to 16 residues. CDR3 loop: CASSPRRTGGLGGYTF. CDR3 sequence (DNA): TGTGCCAGCTCACCGCGGAGGACAGGGGGCTTAGGGGGCTACACCTTC.

The chain combines TRBV11-2 with TRBJ2-1; D is possibly TRBD1 or TRBD2 (5 bases each). The CDR3 is 13 residues long. Between the trimmed V and J ends, which lost 5 bases and 10 bases, there was a span of 15 bases. The germline gives CDR1 SGHAT, CDR2 FQNNGV. CDR3 protein: CASSTYTGTEQFF. As DNA, the CDR3 is TGTGCCAGCAGCACCTACACCGGGACCGAGCAGTTCTTC.

The sample holds one count of this clone. The rearrangement uses TRBV2 and TRBJ2-7; the match to TRBD1 covers 7 bases. The germline gives CDR1 SNHLY, CDR2 FYNNEI. This CDR3 contains 13 residues. Unmatched junction bases numbered 4, after V lost 7 bases and J lost 1 base. As DNA, the CDR3 is TGTGCCAGCAAACAGGGGTGGTCCTACGAGCAGTACTTC. Protein sequence: CASKQGWSYEQYF.

This clone was seen repeatedly, ten times or more. In DNA, the CDR3 is TGCGCCAGCAGCTTGGCAGCTCCGGGACTAGCCGGCGAGCAGTACTTC. Its translation is CASSLAAPGLAGEQYF. The chain uses TRBV5-1 and TRBJ2-7; TRBD2 agrees at 9 bases. Germline V gene sequence: CDR1 SGHRS, CDR2 YFSETQ. This CDR3 is built from 16 residues. Unmatched junction bases numbered 10, after V lost 0 bases and J lost 6 bases.

The V and J genes are TRBV9 and TRBJ1-3, with D uncertain. The CDR3 is made up of 14 amino acids. V was clipped by 4 bases and J by 0 bases, with 8 bases between them. CDR1 is SGDLS, CDR2 YYNGEE, per germline. CDR3: CASSPLTSGNTIYF. The CDR3 nucleotides are TGTGCCAGCAGCCCCCTCACCTCTGGAAACACCATATATTTT. The full variable domain, rest sourced from reference TRBV9 and TRBJ1-3, is DSGVTQTPKHLITATGQRVTLRCSPRSGDLSVYWYQQSLDQGLQFLIQYYNGEERAKGNILERFSAQQFPDLHSELNLSSLELGDSALYFCASSPLTSGNTIYFGEGSWLTVV.

The CDR3 nucleotides are TGTGCCAGCAGCCAAGAGGGGTCGGGGGGGTATAGCAATCAGCCCCAGCATTTT. Translating it yields CASSQEGSGGYSNQPQHF. This chain connects TRBV11-3 to TRBJ1-5, with TRBD1 as a possible D gene (5 bases). CDR3 length: 18 residues. Germline CDR1 is SGHNT and CDR2 is YENEEA. V lost 5 bases and J 0 bases, leaving 20 bases between the germline ends.

This clone has just one count. The chain is built from TRBV27 and TRBJ2-3, with unresolved D. The CDR3 length is 13 residues. V was trimmed by 3 bases and J by 4 bases, leaving 8 bases between them. Per germline, CDR1 MNHEY and CDR2 SMNVEV (reference sequence). CDR3 bases: TGTGCCAGCAGTTTTAGGCGAGCAGATACGCAGTATTTT. Translated, it gives CASSFRRADTQYF.

This rearrangement joins TRBV5-6 to TRBJ1-4; 7 bases are a match to TRBD1. CDR3 length: 13 amino acids. Germline trimming cut 4 bases from V and 13 bases from J; bases unmatched to any gene: 10. The germline CDR1 and CDR2 sequences are SGHDT and YYEEEE. CDR3 sequence: CASSRDRVRALFF. The CDR3, as DNA: TGTGCCAGCAGCCGCGACAGGGTCAGAGCACTGTTTTTT.

The chain has TRBV5-6 and TRBJ1-3, with no clear D. The CDR3 spans 14 residues. Germline loops: CDR1 SGHDT, CDR2 YYEEEE. V dropped 0 bases and J dropped 3 bases, with 7 bases sitting between them. CDR3 in amino acids: CASSLVGIGNTIYF. As DNA, the CDR3 is TGTGCCAGCAGCTTGGTAGGGATTGGAAACACCATATATTTT.

The chain combines TRBV10-3 with TRBJ2-3; 7 bases fit TRBD1. This CDR3 comprises 16 residues. V trimming: 0 bases; J trimming: 2 bases; junction bases outside the gene matches: 5. Germline values: CDR1 ENHRY, CDR2 SYGVKD. CDR3 coding DNA: TGTGCCATCAGTGAGTCGTGGACAGGATTCACAGATACGCAGTATTTT. Translated: CAISESWTGFTDTQYF.

The rearrangement joins TRBV3-1 (or the pseudogene TRBV3-2) to TRBJ2-1, with 8 bases aligning to TRBD2. The CDR3 totals 22 residues. Losses at the gene ends were 0 bases for V and 0 bases for J; bases not matched to a gene: 19. Germline V gene data show CDR1 as LGHDT and CDR2 as YNNKEL (reference sequence). The CDR3 here is CASSQDNPSGRAETYSYNEQFF. As DNA, the CDR3 is TGTGCCAGCAGCCAAGATAATCCTTCCGGGAGGGCAGAAACTTACTCCTACAATGAGCAGTTCTTC.

The CDR3 nucleotides read TGTGCCAGCAGTTTCGCGTGGAACACTGAAGCTTTCTTT. Protein sequence: CASSFAWNTEAFF. The J gene is TRBJ1-1, the V gene TRBV12-3 or TRBV12-4; no clear D. The V and J ends lost 3 bases and 1 base respectively, with 6 bases between them. The CDR3 runs to 13 residues.

J is TRBJ2-2 and V is TRBV30, with D perhaps given as TRBD1 or TRBD2 (6 bases each). V lost 3 bases, J lost 5 bases, and 10 bases lay in between. Per germline, CDR1 GTSNPN and CDR2 SVGIG (reference sequence). This CDR3 spans 13 amino acids. The DNA for the CDR3 is TGTGCCTGGAGGCAGGGGAGGACCGGGGAGCTGTTTTTT. This gives the protein CAWRQGRTGELFF.

CDR3 sequence: CASSWGQPRNIQYF. The CDR3 nucleotides are TGTGCCAGTAGTTGGGGTCAGCCTAGAAACATTCAGTACTTC. The rearrangement uses TRBV19 and TRBJ2-4; D remains ambiguous. The CDR3 length is 14 residues. The germline CDR1 and CDR2 sequences are LNHDA and SQIVND (reference sequence). V lost 5 bases and J lost 6, with 14 bases in between.

This rearrangement joins TRBV28 to TRBJ2-1; D remains ambiguous. Germline CDR1 reads MDHEN; CDR2 reads SYDVKM. V gave up 2 bases and J gave up 7 bases, with 15 bases separating them. This CDR3 has 15 amino acids. The CDR3 protein is CASSLATPLTNEQFF. CDR3 nucleotide sequence: TGTGCCAGCAGTTTAGCTACTCCTCTTACGAATGAGCAGTTCTTC.